One T cell receptor (beta chain) is described in this entry. The antigen is undetermined. CDR1 SGHNT and CDR2 YENEEA come from the germline V gene. The CDR3 consists of 16 residues. V lost 2 bases and J 4 bases, leaving 17 bases between the germline ends. These data originate in a study of shared clonotypes between healthy human individuals. Study-wide context: Donors were a couple of women and a few men aged 18 to 49.

General study points: Sampling covered nothing but blood. Tissue TCR repertoires likely differ from those found in blood. Generation probabilities of non-shared clonotypes were lower (relative to those shared by all four donors).

Sequencing was performed with immunoSEQ multiplex PCR; in TCRdb, only in-frame clones are kept and a portion is missing. This sample has 600,000 to 750,000 clones; 90% occur once, and the top ten carry less than 40%. The chain uses TRBV11-3 and TRBJ1-2, with D possibly TRBD1 on 5 matching bases. This receptor was identified in a man younger than 35 in good health. Some clones in this sample may be carry-over from other donors' samples. Sequenced: memory CD8+ T cells from PBMCs. This sample's subset: CD45RO+ cells pooled with CCR7-negative TemRA cells. The CDR3 loop is CASSLRGSLSGYGYTF. CDR3 in DNA: TGTGCCAGCAGCTTAAGGGGTTCACTAAGTGGCTATGGCTACACCTTC.